A single sample gave rise to the 8 T cell receptor beta chains below, sequenced in a study of blood T cell repertoires in COVID-19. Repertoires were generated with immunoSEQ multiplex PCR, while TCRdb's copy carries only in-frame clones and drops some. The repertoire includes some 120,000 clones, 80% to 85% of them detected once, and 12% sits in the top ten. Material for sequencing was peripheral blood. The source is a woman aged 25 to 39 who had recovered from COVID-19.

This clone was seen a few times. V usage is TRBV18 and J usage is TRBJ2-3; 7 bases line up with TRBD2. From germline, CDR1 is KGHSH and CDR2 LQKENI. The ends lost 5 bases at V and 4 bases at J; junction bases unmatched: 6. This CDR3 is 14 amino acids long. CDR3 in amino acids: CASSSATSADTQYF. The CDR3 nucleotides are TGTGCCAGCTCATCTGCTACTAGCGCAGATACGCAGTATTTT.

CDR3 sequence: CASSQDDRDHTEAFF. The CDR3 bases are TGTGCCAGCAGCCAAGACGACAGGGATCACACTGAAGCTTTCTTT. This rearrangement joins TRBV14 to TRBJ1-1; TRBD1 matches at 7 bases. CDR1 SGHDN and CDR2 FVKESK come from the germline V gene. The CDR3 totals 15 residues. V was clipped by 0 bases and J by 3 bases; unmatched bases: 4. The whole variable domain, filled in from reference TRBV14 and TRBJ1-1, reads EAGVTQFPSHSVIEKGQTVTLRCDPISGHDNLYWYRRVMGKEIKFLLHFVKESKQDESGMPNNRFLAERTGGTYSTLKVQPAELEDSGVYFCASSQDDRDHTEAFFGQGTRLTVV.

This sequence joins TRBV19 and TRBJ1-1, with 10 nucleotides matching TRBD1. The CDR3 has 14 amino acids. From germline, CDR1 is LNHDA and CDR2 SQIVND (reference sequence). V dropped 5 bases and J dropped 7; count of bases not matched to a gene: 7. Here the CDR3 reads CASSPRQGAGEAFF. CDR3 DNA: TGTGCCAGTAGTCCCCGACAGGGGGCGGGTGAAGCTTTCTTT.

Written as DNA, the CDR3 is TGTGCCAGCAGCTCTCAACAGTTTAACTATGGCTACACCTTC. As protein: CASSSQQFNYGYTF. The chain combines TRBV5-5 with TRBJ1-2; D remains ambiguous. The germline V gene has CDR1 SGHKS and CDR2 YYEKEE (reference sequence). Trimming left V 3 bases short and J 1 base short, with 10 bases between. CDR3 length: 14 amino acids.

The chain recombines TRBV3-1 (or the pseudogene TRBV3-2) with TRBJ2-7, with TRBD1 matching 8 bases. CDR3 length: 16 residues. The J segment lost 9 bases and the V segment lost 3 bases, leaving 16 bases of the junction unmatched. Germline V gene sequence: CDR1 LGHDT, CDR2 YNNKEL (reference sequence). CDR3 DNA sequence: TGTGCCAGCAGCCAGAGATTCGGGACAGGACCTCTAACGCAGTACTTC. Translation: CASSQRFGTGPLTQYF.

This clone was recorded once. V usage is TRBV27 and J usage is TRBJ1-5, with D maybe TRBD1 (6 bases). V dropped 5 bases and J dropped 10 bases, with 15 bases sitting between them. Germline V CDR1 and CDR2: MNHEY, SMNVEV (reference sequence). This CDR3 has 13 residues. The CDR3 DNA reads TGTGCCAGCAGTCCTCAGGGGAATCGTCCCCAGCATTTT. This codes for CASSPQGNRPQHF.

The rearrangement joins TRBV9 to TRBJ2-1, with TRBD2 matching 7 bases. J lost 4 bases, V lost 4 bases, and 5 bases had no gene match. Germline assignment: CDR1 SGDLS and CDR2 YYNGEE. The CDR3 is made up of 14 amino acids. CDR3 nucleotide sequence: TGTGCCAGCAGCAACGGACTAGAATACAATGAGCAGTTCTTC. Encoded protein: CASSNGLEYNEQFF.

The chain uses TRBV12-5 and TRBJ1-1, with no clear D. Germline assignment: CDR1 LGHNT and CDR2 FRNRAP. This CDR3 comprises 12 residues. Trimming took 3 bases from V and 4 from J, leaving 6 bases between them. The CDR3 reads CASGFEATEAFF. The CDR3 coding sequence is TGTGCTAGTGGTTTTGAGGCCACTGAAGCTTTCTTT. Combining the CDR3 with reference TRBV12-5 and TRBJ1-1 gives the whole variable domain DARVTQTPRHKVTEMGQEVTMRCQPILGHNTVFWYRQTMMQGLELLAYFRNRAPLDDSGMPKDRFSAEMPDATLATLKIQPSEPRDSAVYFCASGFEATEAFFGQGTRLTVV.